This TCR beta chain was retrieved from a study of shared T cell receptors in the human thymus. Assay used: immunoSEQ multiplex PCR; TCRdb lists only in-frame clones, some missing. The sample has under 700,000 clones, about 80% seen once; the top ten hold 0.013%. CDR1 MNHNS and CDR2 SASEGT come from the germline V gene. This CDR3 has 12 residues. The V end was cut by 7 bases, the J end by 7 bases, with 13 bases between. This same sample was also part of a study on human thymus T cells. That paper states: Resections from corrective heart surgery supplied the thymus tissue.

The rearrangement joins TRBV6-1 to TRBJ1-1, with D perhaps TRBD1 (5 bases). This receptor was taken from a boy less than two years old with a congenital heart defect. The source material was thymocytes. The CDR3 is CASMETDSEAFF. For the CDR3, the DNA is TGTGCCAGCATGGAGACAGACAGTGAAGCTTTCTTT.